The T cell receptor beta chain under discussion was sequenced for a study of identical twins. A remark on this clonotype: Its antigen is still unknown.

Unique molecular identifiers were present on the cDNA, which also gained a universal primer site by template switching. MiXCR was run by TCRdb on the 5' RACE reads, yielding one entry per CDR3 protein. The data show over 550,000 distinct CDR3 sequences, 7.1% seen once. Findings and caveats of the study: Out-of-frame alpha sequences common to twins were enriched for low generation probability. Weaker excess sharing between twins was seen in beta out-of-frame sequences.

Germline V gene data show CDR1 as MNHEY and CDR2 as SVGEGT. The junction had 21 bases not matched to a gene; V was cut back by 2 bases and J by 7 bases. CDR3 length: 20 amino acids. In addition, the sample was reused for a study of yellow fever vaccine responses in identical twins. That report notes: Reportedly, the T cell response mounted by twins to vaccine seemed partly convergent, partly personalized.

The V and J genes are TRBV6-2 or TRBV6-3 and TRBJ2-1; 9 bases match TRBD2. This sequence was found in a young woman in good health. Sequenced input: PBMCs. The CDR3 nucleotides are TGTGCCAGCAGTTACCAGCCCCCCCACAGCGCGGGAGGGGTCGGGAATGAGCAGTTCTTC. The encoded protein is CASSYQPPHSAGGVGNEQFF.